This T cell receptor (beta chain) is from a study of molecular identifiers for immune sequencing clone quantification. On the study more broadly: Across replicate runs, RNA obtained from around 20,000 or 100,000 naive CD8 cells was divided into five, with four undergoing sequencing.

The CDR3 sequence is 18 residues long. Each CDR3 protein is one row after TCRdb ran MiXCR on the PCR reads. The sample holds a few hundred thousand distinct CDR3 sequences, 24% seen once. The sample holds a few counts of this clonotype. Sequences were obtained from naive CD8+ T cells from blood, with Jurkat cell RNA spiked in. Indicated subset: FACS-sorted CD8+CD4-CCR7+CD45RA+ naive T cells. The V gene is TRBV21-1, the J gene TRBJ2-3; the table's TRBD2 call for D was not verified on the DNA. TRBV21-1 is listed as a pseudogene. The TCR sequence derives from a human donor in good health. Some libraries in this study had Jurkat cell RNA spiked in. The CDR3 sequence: CASSKVSLAGGDTDTQYF. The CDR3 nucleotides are TGTGCCAGCAGCAAAGTATCACTAGCGGGGGGAGATACAGATACGCAGTATTTT.